The entry below gives a single T cell receptor beta chain sequence along with its context. Method: immunoSEQ multiplex PCR; TCRdb's copy keeps in-frame clones and lacks some. This sample yields around 190,000 clones, of which about 88% are seen a single time; 1.5% to 2% belongs to the top ten. The data were taken from a study of blood T cell repertoires in COVID-19. Turning to the study itself: The cDNA or gDNA used as material had been derived from T cells, B-cell-depleted T cells, or PBMCs.

The sequence derives from a young man who had recovered from COVID-19. The specimen was peripheral blood.

The chain's CDR3 is CASKRLTGELFF. DNA for the CDR3: TGTGCCAGCAAGCGCCTCACCGGGGAGCTGTTTTTT. The chain joins TRBV6-5 to TRBJ2-2, with D unclear. V gave up 7 bases and J gave up 4 bases, with 7 bases separating them. Per germline, CDR1 MNHEY and CDR2 SVGAGI. This CDR3 comprises 12 residues.